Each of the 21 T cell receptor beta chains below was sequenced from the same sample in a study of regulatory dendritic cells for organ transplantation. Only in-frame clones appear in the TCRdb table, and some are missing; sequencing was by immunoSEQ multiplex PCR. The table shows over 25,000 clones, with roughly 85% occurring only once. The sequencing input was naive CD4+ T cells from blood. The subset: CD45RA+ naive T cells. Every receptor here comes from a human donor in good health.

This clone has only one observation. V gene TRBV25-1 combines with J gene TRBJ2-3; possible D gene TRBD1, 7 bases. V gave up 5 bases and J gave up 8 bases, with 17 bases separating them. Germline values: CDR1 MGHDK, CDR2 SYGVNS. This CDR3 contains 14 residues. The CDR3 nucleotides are TGTGCCAGCAGTTTCCGTTACCAGGGGGGTACGCAGTATTTT. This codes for CASSFRYQGGTQYF.

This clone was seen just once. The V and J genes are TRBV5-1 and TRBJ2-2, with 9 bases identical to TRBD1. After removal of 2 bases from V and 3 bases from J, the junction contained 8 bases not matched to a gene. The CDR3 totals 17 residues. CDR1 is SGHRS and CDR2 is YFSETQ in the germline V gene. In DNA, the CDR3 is TGCGCCAGCAGCTTTACCGGGACAGGGTCGGACACCGGGGAGCTGTTTTTT. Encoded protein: CASSFTGTGSDTGELFF.

In DNA, the CDR3 is TGTGCCAGCAGTCCCCTAGCTATCGGAGAGACCCAGTACTTC. Its translation is CASSPLAIGETQYF. The J gene is TRBJ2-5, the V gene TRBV2; possibly TRBD2 for D (5 bases). The CDR3 consists of 14 residues. Germline CDR1 and CDR2: SNHLY and FYNNEI. V shed 5 bases and J shed 4 bases, with 14 bases lying between them.

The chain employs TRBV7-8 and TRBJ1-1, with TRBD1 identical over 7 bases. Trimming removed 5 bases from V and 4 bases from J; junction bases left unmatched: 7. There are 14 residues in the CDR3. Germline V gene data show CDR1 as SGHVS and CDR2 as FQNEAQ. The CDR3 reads CASSRTGVGTEAFF. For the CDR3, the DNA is TGTGCCAGCAGCAGAACAGGGGTGGGCACTGAAGCTTTCTTT.

CDR3 bases: TGTGCCATCAGGGGACAGGGGGACACAGATACGCAGTATTTT. Its translation is CAIRGQGDTDTQYF. The chain carries TRBV10-3 and TRBJ2-3; 11 bases are a match to TRBD1. Germline lookup yields CDR1 ENHRY and CDR2 SYGVKD. This CDR3 contains 14 residues. Trimming at V came to 6 bases and at J to 2 bases, leaving 1 base not matched to a gene.

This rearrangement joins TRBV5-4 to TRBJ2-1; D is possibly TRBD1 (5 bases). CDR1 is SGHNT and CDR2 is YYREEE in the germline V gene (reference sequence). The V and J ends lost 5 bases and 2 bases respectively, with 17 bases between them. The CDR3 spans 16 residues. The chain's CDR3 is CASRPQGSSTYNEQFF. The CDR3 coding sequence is TGTGCCAGCAGGCCGCAGGGTTCAAGTACCTACAATGAGCAGTTCTTC.

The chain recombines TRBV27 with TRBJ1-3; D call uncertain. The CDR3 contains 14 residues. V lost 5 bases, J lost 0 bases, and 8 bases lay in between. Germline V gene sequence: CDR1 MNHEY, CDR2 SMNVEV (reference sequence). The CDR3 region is CASSHSGSGNTIYF. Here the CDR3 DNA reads TGTGCCAGCAGTCACAGTGGCTCTGGAAACACCATATATTTT.

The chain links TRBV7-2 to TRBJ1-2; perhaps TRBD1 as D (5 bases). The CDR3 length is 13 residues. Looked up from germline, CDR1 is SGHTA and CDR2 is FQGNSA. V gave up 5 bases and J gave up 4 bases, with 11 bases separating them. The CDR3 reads CASSTRQTYGYTF. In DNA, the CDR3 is TGTGCCAGCAGCACGCGACAGACCTATGGCTACACCTTC.

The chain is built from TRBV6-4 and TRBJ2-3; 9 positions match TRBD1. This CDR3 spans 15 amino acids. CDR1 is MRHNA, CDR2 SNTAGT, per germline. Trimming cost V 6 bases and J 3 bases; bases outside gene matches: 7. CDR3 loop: CASSPYGQGTDTQYF. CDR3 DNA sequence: TGTGCCAGCAGCCCTTACGGACAGGGGACAGATACGCAGTATTTT.

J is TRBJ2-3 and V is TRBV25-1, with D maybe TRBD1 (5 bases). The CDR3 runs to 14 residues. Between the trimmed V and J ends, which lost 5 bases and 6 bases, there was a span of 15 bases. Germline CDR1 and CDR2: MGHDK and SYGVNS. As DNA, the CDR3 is TGTGCCAGCAGTTTGGACACCCACGCCGATACGCAGTATTTT. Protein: CASSLDTHADTQYF.

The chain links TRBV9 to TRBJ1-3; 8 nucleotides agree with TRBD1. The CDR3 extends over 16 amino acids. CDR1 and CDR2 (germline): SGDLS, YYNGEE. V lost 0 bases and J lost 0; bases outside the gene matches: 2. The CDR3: CASSVGTGNSGNTIYF. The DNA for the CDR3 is TGTGCCAGCAGCGTAGGGACAGGGAACTCTGGAAACACCATATATTTT.

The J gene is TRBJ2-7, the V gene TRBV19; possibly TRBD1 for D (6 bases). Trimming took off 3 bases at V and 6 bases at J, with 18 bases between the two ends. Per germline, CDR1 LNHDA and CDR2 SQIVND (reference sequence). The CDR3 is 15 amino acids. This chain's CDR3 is CASSMGANQVSEQYF. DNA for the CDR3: TGTGCCAGTAGTATGGGGGCCAACCAAGTTTCCGAGCAGTACTTC.

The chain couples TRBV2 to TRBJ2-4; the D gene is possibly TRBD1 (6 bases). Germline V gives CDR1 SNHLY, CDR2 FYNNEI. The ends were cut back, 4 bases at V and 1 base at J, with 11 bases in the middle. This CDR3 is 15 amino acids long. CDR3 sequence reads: CASSAGEEAKNIQYF. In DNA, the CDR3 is TGTGCCAGCAGTGCAGGGGAAGAGGCCAAAAACATTCAGTACTTC.

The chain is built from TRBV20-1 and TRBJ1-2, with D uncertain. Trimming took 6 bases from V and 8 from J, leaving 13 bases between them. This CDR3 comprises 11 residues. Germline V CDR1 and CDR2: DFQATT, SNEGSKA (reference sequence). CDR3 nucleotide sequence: TGCAGTGCCCAAAAAGGCGGGGGCTACACCTTC. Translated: CSAQKGGGYTF.

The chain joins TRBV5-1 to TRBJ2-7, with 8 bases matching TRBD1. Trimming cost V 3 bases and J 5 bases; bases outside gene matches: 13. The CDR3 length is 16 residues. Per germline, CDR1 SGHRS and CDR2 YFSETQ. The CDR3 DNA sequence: TGCGCCAGCAGCTCTGCGTGGAGACAGGGGAGTAACGAGCAGTACTTC. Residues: CASSSAWRQGSNEQYF.

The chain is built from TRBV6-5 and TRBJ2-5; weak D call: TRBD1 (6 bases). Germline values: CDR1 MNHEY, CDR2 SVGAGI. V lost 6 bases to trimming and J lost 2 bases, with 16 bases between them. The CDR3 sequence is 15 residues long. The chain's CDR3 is CASSSGVRGQETQYF. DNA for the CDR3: TGTGCCAGCAGCTCAGGGGTGCGTGGACAAGAGACCCAGTACTTC.

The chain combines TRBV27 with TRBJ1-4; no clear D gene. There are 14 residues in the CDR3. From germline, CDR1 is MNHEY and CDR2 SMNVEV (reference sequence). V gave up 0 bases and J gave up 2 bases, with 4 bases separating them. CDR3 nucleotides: TGTGCCAGCAGTTTATCCGGGACTAATGAAAAACTGTTTTTT. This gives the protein CASSLSGTNEKLFF.

The CDR3 sequence: CASSPWTHNEQFF. DNA of the CDR3: TGTGCCAGCAGCCCCTGGACTCACAATGAGCAGTTCTTC. V and J are TRBV14 and TRBJ2-1, with a tentative D call TRBD2 (5 bases). This CDR3 region has 13 residues. Trimming shortened V by 4 bases and J by 5 bases, and 9 bases separated the two germline ends. Germline V gives CDR1 SGHDN, CDR2 FVKESK.

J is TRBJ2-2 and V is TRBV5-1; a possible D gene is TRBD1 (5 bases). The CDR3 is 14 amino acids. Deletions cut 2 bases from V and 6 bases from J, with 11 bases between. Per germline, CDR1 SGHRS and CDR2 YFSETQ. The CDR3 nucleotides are TGCGCCAGCAGCTTTGATAGACAGCCCGGGGAGCTGTTTTTT. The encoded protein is CASSFDRQPGELFF.

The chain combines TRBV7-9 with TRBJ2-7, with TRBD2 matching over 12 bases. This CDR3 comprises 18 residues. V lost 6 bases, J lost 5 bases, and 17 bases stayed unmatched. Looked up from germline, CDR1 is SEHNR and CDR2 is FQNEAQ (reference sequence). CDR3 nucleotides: TGTGCCAGCAGTATAATGGTACTAGCGGGGGGATTCCTCCACGAGCAGTACTTC. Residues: CASSIMVLAGGFLHEQYF. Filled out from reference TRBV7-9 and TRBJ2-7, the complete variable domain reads DTGVSQNPRHKITKRGQNVTFRCDPISEHNRLYWYRQTLGQGPEFLTYFQNEAQLEKSRLLSDRFSAERPKGSFSTLEIQRTEQGDSAMYLCASSIMVLAGGFLHEQYFGPGTRLTVT.

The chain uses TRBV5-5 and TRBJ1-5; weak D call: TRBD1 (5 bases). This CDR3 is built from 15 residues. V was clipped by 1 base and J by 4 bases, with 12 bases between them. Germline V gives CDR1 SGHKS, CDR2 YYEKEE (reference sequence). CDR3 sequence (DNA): TGTGCCAGCAGCTTGTATCTGCGGGGGAATCAGCCCCAGCATTTT. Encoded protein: CASSLYLRGNQPQHF.